A single sample is the source of the 28 T cell receptor beta chains below, sequenced in a study of preoperative IRX-2 immunotherapy in early breast cancer. Regarding treatment: preoperative locoregional IRX-2 cytokine immunotherapy. Data came from immunoSEQ multiplex PCR; TCRdb stores just in-frame clones and leaves some out. The sample includes approximately 34,000 clones, 90% to 95% of them seen just once. Collection took place from a patient treated with IRX-2 immunotherapy. The receptor source for this set is a human donor with breast cancer.

This sequence joins TRBV6-5 and TRBJ1-1; TRBD1 is a possible D gene (6 bases). The CDR3 is 15 residues long. The V gene lost 0 bases and the J gene lost 5 bases, with 13 bases spanning the gap. The germline gives CDR1 MNHEY, CDR2 SVGAGI. CDR3 region: CASSYSRGAGTEAFF. The CDR3 DNA sequence: TGTGCCAGCAGTTACTCGAGGGGGGCAGGTACTGAAGCTTTCTTT.

The rearrangement joins TRBV7-8 to TRBJ2-2; 9 nucleotides agree with TRBD2. CDR1 and CDR2 (germline): SGHVS, FQNEAQ. The CDR3 is 16 residues long. V trimming: 2 bases; J trimming: 7 bases; junction bases outside the gene matches: 8. CDR3 in DNA: TGTGCCAGCAGCTTATATGCGGGAGGGCCGGACGGGGAGCTGTTTTTT. Translated, it gives CASSLYAGGPDGELFF.

The gene calls are TRBV10-3 and TRBJ2-7; TRBD2 agrees at 9 bases. V shed 6 bases, J shed 2 bases, and the junction held 5 bases outside the gene matches. The CDR3 extends over 14 amino acids. CDR1 is ENHRY, CDR2 SYGVKD, per germline. CDR3 bases: TGTGCCATCAGCGCGACTAGCGGAACCTACGAGCAGTACTTC. It codes for CAISATSGTYEQYF.

The chain is built from TRBV27 and TRBJ2-1; D is ambiguous. CDR1 MNHEY and CDR2 SMNVEV come from the germline V gene (reference sequence). The CDR3 runs to 15 residues. With 7 bases removed from V and 3 bases from J, the gap between germline ends came to 16 bases. CDR3 amino acids: CASTPKATNYNEQFF. Written as DNA, the CDR3 is TGTGCCAGCACCCCCAAGGCGACGAACTACAATGAGCAGTTCTTC.

The rearrangement links TRBV9 to TRBJ2-3, with D perhaps assigned TRBD1 or TRBD2 (5 bases each). CDR1 is SGDLS and CDR2 is YYNGEE in the germline V gene. This CDR3 region has 13 residues. The V end was cut by 2 bases, the J end by 6 bases, with 10 bases between. This chain's CDR3 is CASSVGEGDTQYF. DNA for the CDR3: TGTGCCAGCAGCGTCGGCGAGGGGGATACGCAGTATTTT.

J is TRBJ2-3 and V is TRBV4-2; 10 bases agree with TRBD2. With V trimmed by 2 bases and J by 2 bases, 4 bases remained unmatched. The CDR3 length is 16 residues. From germline, CDR1 is LGHNA and CDR2 YNFKEQ. The CDR3 region has the DNA TGTGCCAGCAGCCAAATAGCGGGGGGTATCACAGATACGCAGTATTTT. Translating gives CASSQIAGGITDTQYF.

The DNA of the CDR3 is TGTGCCAGCAGCTTGGGATCGGGAGGGATGGGAAAACTGTTTTTT. It yields the protein CASSLGSGGMGKLFF. The chain links TRBV5-6 to TRBJ1-4; D is undetermined. The CDR3 contains 15 residues. Germline CDR1 reads SGHDT; CDR2 reads YYEEEE. The germline V and J ends were trimmed by 0 bases and 10 bases, with 16 bases remaining between them. The whole variable domain, filled in from reference TRBV5-6 and TRBJ1-4, reads DAGVTQSPTHLIKTRGQQVTLRCSPKSGHDTVSWYQQALGQGPQFIFQYYEEEERQRGNFPDRFSGHQFPNYSSELNVNALLLGDSALYLCASSLGSGGMGKLFFGSGTQLSVL.

V usage is TRBV29-1 and J usage is TRBJ1-2; unclear D gene. The V gene lost 3 bases and the J gene lost 8 bases, with 13 bases spanning the gap. This CDR3 spans 12 amino acids. Germline CDR1 reads SQVTM; CDR2 reads ANQGSEA. The CDR3 nucleotides read TGCAGCGTTGAGGGGATCGAGGGAGGCTACACCTTC. As protein: CSVEGIEGGYTF.

This chain connects TRBV4-3 to TRBJ1-5; D possibly corresponds to TRBD1 (5 bases). Germline values: CDR1 LGHNA, CDR2 YSLEER. This CDR3 region has 15 residues. The ends were cut back, 0 bases at V and 7 bases at J, with 13 bases in the middle. The CDR3 DNA follows: TGCGCCAGCAGCCAAGATTGGAGGGGACGACAGCCCCAGCATTTT. It translates to CASSQDWRGRQPQHF.

This clone was picked up one time. The chain couples TRBV7-9 to TRBJ1-1; tentatively, D is TRBD1 (5 bases). CDR3 length equals 14 residues. The germline V gene has CDR1 SEHNR and CDR2 FQNEAQ (reference sequence). Between the trimmed V and J ends, which lost 0 bases and 6 bases, there was a span of 11 bases. In nucleotides, the CDR3 is TGTGCCAGCAGCTTAGCGAGGGGTTCTCCTGAAGCTTTCTTT. Translated, it gives CASSLARGSPEAFF.

The V gene is TRBV19, the J gene TRBJ2-7; 7 bases fit TRBD1. The CDR3 has 13 residues. Germline assignment: CDR1 LNHDA and CDR2 SQIVND (reference sequence). V dropped 5 bases and J dropped 8; count of bases not matched to a gene: 9. This CDR3 reads CASSADYRGKQYF. In DNA form, the CDR3 reads TGTGCCAGTAGTGCTGATTACAGGGGAAAGCAGTACTTC.

The V gene is TRBV2, the J gene TRBJ2-6; 8 nucleotides line up with TRBD1. CDR3 size: 15 residues. After removal of 6 bases from V and 2 bases from J, the junction contained 3 bases not matched to a gene. From germline, CDR1 is SNHLY and CDR2 FYNNEI. The CDR3 reads CASREQGAGANVLTF. CDR3 DNA sequence: TGTGCCAGCAGGGAACAGGGGGCTGGGGCCAACGTCCTGACTTTC.

The chain is built from TRBV7-6 and TRBJ2-1; D gene ambiguous. This CDR3 has 16 amino acids. The V gene lost 3 bases and the J gene lost 0 bases, with 12 bases spanning the gap. Germline loops: CDR1 SGHVS, CDR2 FNYEAQ. The CDR3 spells CASSLGPRVSYNEQFF. In DNA form, the CDR3 reads TGTGCCAGCAGCTTGGGCCCAAGGGTCTCCTACAATGAGCAGTTCTTC.

This rearrangement joins TRBV6-5 to TRBJ1-2, with a possible D match to TRBD1 (5 bases). The germline V and J ends were trimmed by 2 bases and 3 bases, with 7 bases remaining between them. CDR1 and CDR2 from the germline V gene are MNHEY and SVGAGI. CDR3 length: 13 amino acids. CDR3 loop: CASSYVTDYGYTF. The CDR3 bases are TGTGCCAGCAGTTACGTGACAGACTATGGCTACACCTTC.

This chain links TRBV5-1 with TRBJ1-4, with a possible D match to TRBD1 (6 bases). The length of the CDR3 is 14 residues. CDR1 is SGHRS, CDR2 YFSETQ, per germline. The V gene lost 1 base and the J gene lost 7 bases, with 11 bases spanning the gap. The CDR3 DNA reads as TGCGCCAGCAGCTTGAGCCAGGGGATTGAAAAACTGTTTTTT. Translating gives CASSLSQGIEKLFF.

The genes are TRBV5-1 and TRBJ2-1; 11 bases match TRBD2. V gave up 6 bases and J gave up 6 bases; unmatched junction bases: 5. Germline V lookup: CDR1 SGHRS, CDR2 YFSETQ. The CDR3 consists of 14 residues. CDR3 residues: CASKPTSGGNEQFF. CDR3 bases: TGCGCCAGCAAACCCACTAGCGGGGGCAATGAGCAGTTCTTC.

The chain links TRBV7-3 to TRBJ2-2; D ambiguous. V lost 5 bases to trimming and J lost 0 bases, with 4 bases between them. CDR1 and CDR2 (germline): SGHTA, FQGTGA. The CDR3 runs to 13 residues. The CDR3 DNA reads TGTGCCAGCAGCCCCTCGAACACCGGGGAGCTGTTTTTT. It is translated as CASSPSNTGELFF.

The rearrangement joins TRBV29-1 to TRBJ1-1; 8 positions agree with TRBD1. J lost 4 bases, V lost 7 bases, and 11 bases had no gene match. The CDR3 consists of 14 residues. Germline CDR1 and CDR2: SQVTM and ANQGSEA. CDR3 in amino acids: CSGVRQGYVTEAFF. The CDR3 region has the DNA TGCAGCGGGGTACGACAGGGGTACGTCACTGAAGCTTTCTTT.

The V and J genes are TRBV6-1 and TRBJ2-3; tentatively, D is TRBD1 or TRBD2 (5 bases each). The CDR3 totals 18 residues. Trimming took off 4 bases at V and 4 bases at J, with 24 bases between the two ends. From germline, CDR1 is MNHNS and CDR2 SASEGT. In nucleotides, the CDR3 is TGTGCCAGCAGTGTCGAGGGAGTGGGTGGGGACGGTCCAGATACGCAGTATTTT. Residues: CASSVEGVGGDGPDTQYF.

The chain employs TRBV2 and TRBJ1-3; D unclear. Germline-derived CDR1 and CDR2 are SNHLY and FYNNEI. V lost 4 bases and J 2 bases, leaving 6 bases between the germline ends. The CDR3 runs 13 residues. CDR3 nucleotide sequence: TGTGCCAGCAGTGTAAAGGCTGGAAACACCATATATTTT. Protein product: CASSVKAGNTIYF.

The rearrangement joins TRBV7-8 to TRBJ1-2; a weak D match, TRBD1 (5 bases). The CDR3 has 13 residues. From germline, CDR1 is SGHVS and CDR2 FQNEAQ. V gave up 4 bases and J gave up 7 bases, with 13 bases separating them. The CDR3 region is CASSSRGTFGYTF. In nucleotides, the CDR3 is TGTGCCAGCAGCTCTCGCGGGACTTTTGGCTACACCTTC.

V and J are TRBV6-1 and TRBJ2-1; 11 bases are shared with TRBD2. Looked up from germline, CDR1 is MNHNS and CDR2 is SASEGT. V was clipped by 11 bases and J by 3 bases; unmatched bases: 3. The CDR3 spans 13 residues. The CDR3 protein is CAGGTSGYNEQFF. CDR3 DNA sequence: TGTGCCGGGGGGACTAGCGGCTACAATGAGCAGTTCTTC.

This chain uses TRBV4-2 with TRBJ1-1; TRBD1 is a possible D gene (5 bases). V was trimmed by 4 bases and J by 1 base, leaving 10 bases between them. Germline V gives CDR1 LGHNA, CDR2 YNFKEQ. The CDR3 is 14 amino acids. The CDR3 protein is CASSLGRGNTEAFF. Written as DNA, the CDR3 is TGTGCCAGCAGCCTGGGGCGAGGGAACACTGAAGCTTTCTTT.

This CDR3 is CASSPPGQLLYEQYF. In DNA, the CDR3 is TGTGCCAGCTCACCACCGGGACAGCTTCTCTACGAGCAGTACTTC. The V gene is TRBV18, the J gene TRBJ2-7, with 7 bases matching TRBD1. Germline CDR1 and CDR2: KGHSH and LQKENI. Trimming cost V 0 bases and J 3 bases; bases outside gene matches: 5. The CDR3 loop spans 15 amino acids.

The chain is built from TRBV9 and TRBJ2-7, with TRBD1 matching over 10 bases. Germline V gene sequence: CDR1 SGDLS, CDR2 YYNGEE. The CDR3 is 15 residues long. The junction had 3 bases not matched to a gene; V was cut back by 1 base and J by 2 bases. CDR3 region: CASSVLGTGAYEQYF. The CDR3 nucleotides are TGTGCCAGCAGCGTACTCGGGACAGGGGCCTACGAGCAGTACTTC.

The chain employs TRBV2 and TRBJ1-5; D not certain. The CDR3 is 15 residues long. Trimming pared 5 bases from V and 0 bases from J, leaving 11 bases between. CDR1 is SNHLY, CDR2 FYNNEI, per germline. The CDR3 DNA is TGTGCCAGCAGTCCGCGGAGGGTTAGCAATCAGCCCCAGCATTTT. It translates to CASSPRRVSNQPQHF. Together with reference TRBV2 and TRBJ1-5, the CDR3 gives the full variable domain: EPEVTQTPSHQVTQMGQEVILRCVPISNHLYFYWYRQILGQKVEFLVSFYNNEISEKSEIFDDQFSVERPDGSNFTLKIRSTKLEDSAMYFCASSPRRVSNQPQHFGDGTRLSIL.

The V gene is TRBV6-1, the J gene TRBJ2-4; TRBD2 agrees at 9 bases. The CDR3 extends over 13 amino acids. With 9 bases clipped from V and 6 bases from J, the junction kept 6 bases outside the gene matches. CDR1 and CDR2 (germline): MNHNS, SASEGT. CDR3 loop: CASRLAAPNIQYF. In DNA form, the CDR3 reads TGTGCCAGTCGACTAGCGGCCCCAAACATTCAGTACTTC.

The V gene is TRBV5-4, the J gene TRBJ1-1; D is undetermined. CDR3 size: 14 residues. Deletions cut 1 base from V and 1 base from J, with 8 bases between. Germline V lookup: CDR1 SGHNT, CDR2 YYREEE (reference sequence). CDR3 DNA sequence: TGTGCCAGCAGCTTGCCCGGACGGAACACTGAAGCTTTCTTT. This gives the protein CASSLPGRNTEAFF.